This T cell receptor beta chain stems from a study of T cell repertoires in cytomegalovirus infection. CDR1 and CDR2 (germline): MNHNS, SASEGT. V was clipped by 5 bases and J by 0 bases, with 12 bases between them. The CDR3 covers 15 residues. One entry per CDR3 protein, called by TCRdb with MiXCR from the reads. The sample shows around 530,000 distinct CDR3 sequences, about a quarter of them seen only once. This clonotype has a handful of counts. The sequencing sample was made of PBMCs. The chain is built from TRBV6-1 and TRBJ2-3; D is unclear. The clonotype was recovered from a human donor in good health (CMV status not recorded). Some clones in this sample may be carry-over from other donors' samples. CDR3: CASSSQIASTDTQYF. In DNA, the CDR3 is TGTGCCAGCAGTTCGCAGATAGCTAGCACAGATACGCAGTATTTT.